This TCR beta chain was captured by sequencing in a study of identical twins. General study points: Rather than following the same donors, the conclusions depended on cross-sectional statistical analysis. Out-of-frame beta sequences exhibited a weaker degree of excess twin sharing.

The CDR3 is 14 amino acids. Trimming pared 8 bases from V and 3 bases from J, leaving 15 bases between. Germline CDR1 is SNHLY and CDR2 is FYNNEI. This clonotype was picked up one time. What it binds is not known. TCRdb fed the 5' RACE reads into MiXCR, producing one record per CDR3 protein. The repertoire holds roughly 350,000 distinct CDR3 sequences, with roughly 9% as singletons. Material for sequencing was naive T cells sorted from blood. The genes are TRBV2 and TRBJ2-3; D ambiguous. The sequence derives from a woman aged 45-65 years in good health. DNA for the CDR3: TGTGCCAGCCTAGTGGGAATCGGGACAGATACGCAGTATTTT. As protein: CASLVGIGTDTQYF.